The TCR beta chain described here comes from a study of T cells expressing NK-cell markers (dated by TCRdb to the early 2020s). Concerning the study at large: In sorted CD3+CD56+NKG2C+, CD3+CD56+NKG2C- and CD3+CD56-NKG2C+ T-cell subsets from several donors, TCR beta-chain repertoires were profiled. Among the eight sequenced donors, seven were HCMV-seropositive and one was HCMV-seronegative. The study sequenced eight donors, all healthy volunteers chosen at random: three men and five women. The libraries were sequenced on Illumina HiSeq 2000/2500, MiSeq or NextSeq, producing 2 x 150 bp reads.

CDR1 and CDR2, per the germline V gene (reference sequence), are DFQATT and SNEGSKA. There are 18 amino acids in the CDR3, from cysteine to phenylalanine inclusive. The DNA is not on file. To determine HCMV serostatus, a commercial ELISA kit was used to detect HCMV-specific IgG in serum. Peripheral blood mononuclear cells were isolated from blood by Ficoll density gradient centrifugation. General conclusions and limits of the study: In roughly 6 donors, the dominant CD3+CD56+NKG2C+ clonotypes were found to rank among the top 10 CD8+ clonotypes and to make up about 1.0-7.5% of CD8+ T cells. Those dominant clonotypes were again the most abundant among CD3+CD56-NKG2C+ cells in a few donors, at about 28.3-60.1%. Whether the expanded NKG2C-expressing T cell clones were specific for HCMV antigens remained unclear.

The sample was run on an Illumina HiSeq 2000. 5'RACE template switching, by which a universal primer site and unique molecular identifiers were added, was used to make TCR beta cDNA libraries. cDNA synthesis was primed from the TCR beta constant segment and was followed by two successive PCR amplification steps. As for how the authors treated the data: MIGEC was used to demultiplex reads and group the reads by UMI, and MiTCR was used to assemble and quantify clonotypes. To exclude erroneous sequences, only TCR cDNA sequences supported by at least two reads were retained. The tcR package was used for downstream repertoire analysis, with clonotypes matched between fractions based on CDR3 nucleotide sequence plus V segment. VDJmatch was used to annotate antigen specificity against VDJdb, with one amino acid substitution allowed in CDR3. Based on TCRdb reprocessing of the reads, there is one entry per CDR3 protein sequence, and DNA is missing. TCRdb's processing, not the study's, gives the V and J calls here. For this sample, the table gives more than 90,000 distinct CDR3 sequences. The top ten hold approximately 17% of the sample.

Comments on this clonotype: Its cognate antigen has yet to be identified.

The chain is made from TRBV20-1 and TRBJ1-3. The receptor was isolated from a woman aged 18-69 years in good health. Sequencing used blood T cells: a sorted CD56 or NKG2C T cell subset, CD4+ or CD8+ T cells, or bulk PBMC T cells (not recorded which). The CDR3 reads CSARGRGLQAVVGNTIYF.